The present entry profiles one T cell receptor (beta chain) with its context. Germline CDR1 and CDR2: DFQATT and SNEGSKA (reference sequence). V was pared by 5 bases and J by 1 base, with 13 bases between. This CDR3 contains 14 residues. The data derive from a study of blood T cells in healthy people across ages. Together with a sample-barcoded 5' primer, a J-beta primer mix was included in a second PCR lasting about 6 to 11 cycles. TCRdb reprocessed the 5' RACE reads via MiXCR and lists one record per CDR3 protein. The table shows 1.5 million to 2 million distinct CDR3 sequences, with 49% occurring only once.

The chain has TRBV20-1 and TRBJ2-3; no firm D call. The TCR originated in a woman aged 40-49 years in good health. Material for sequencing was blood. The CDR3 loop reads CSARTSFRTDTQYF. CDR3 nucleotide sequence: TGCAGTGCTCGGACCTCTTTCCGCACAGATACGCAGTATTTT.